What follows are 26 T cell receptor beta chains derived from one specimen sequenced in a study of graft-versus-host responses after intestinal transplantation. Their recognized antigens are unknown. Profiled with immunoSEQ multiplex PCR; TCRdb holds only in-frame clones, not every one. The sample lists approximately 90,000 clones; roughly 90% were seen once. The sequences come from unstimulated CD4+ T cells sorted from spleen or lymph node cells, collected before transplant. Receptors originate from a human donor who was the organ donor for an intestinal transplant.

The genes are TRBV4-1 and TRBJ2-2; D possibly corresponds to TRBD2 (6 bases). This CDR3 contains 15 residues. V was pared by 6 bases and J by 5 bases, with 16 bases between. Germline V CDR1 and CDR2: MGHRA, YSYEKL. The CDR3 coding sequence is TGCGCCAGCAGTGGTCCCGGGGGACGGACCGGGGAGCTGTTTTTT. Encoded protein: CASSGPGGRTGELFF.

The V gene is TRBV5-1, the J gene TRBJ2-7, with 7 bases fitting TRBD2. The V gene's germline CDR1 is SGHRS and CDR2 YFSETQ. The CDR3 length is 14 residues. V shed 2 bases and J 2 bases; nucleotides not matched to a gene: 4. CDR3 coding DNA: TGCGCCAGCAGCTTAACGGGGGGACCCTACGAGCAGTACTTC. Encoded protein: CASSLTGGPYEQYF.

This chain connects TRBV7-9 to TRBJ2-3, with a possible D match to TRBD2 (6 bases). The CDR3 runs to 17 residues. Trimming cost V 5 bases and J 5 bases, with 23 bases left between them. Germline V lookup: CDR1 SEHNR, CDR2 FQNEAQ (reference sequence). The CDR3 spells CASSGLRLAPLQDTQYF. DNA of the CDR3: TGTGCCAGCAGCGGGTTGCGGCTAGCGCCGCTTCAAGATACGCAGTATTTT.

This clone appeared a few times. V gene TRBV30 combines with J gene TRBJ2-3; perhaps TRBD1 as D (5 bases). CDR1 is GTSNPN and CDR2 is SVGIG in the germline V gene (reference sequence). V lost 2 bases and J lost 0, with 9 bases in between. The CDR3 runs to 14 residues. This CDR3 is CAWSTTASTDTQYF. The CDR3 coding sequence is TGTGCCTGGAGTACGACAGCAAGCACAGATACGCAGTATTTT.

The chain is built from TRBV6-5 and TRBJ2-5; 8 positions agree with TRBD2. The germline V gene encodes CDR1 MNHEY and CDR2 SVGAGI. The CDR3 consists of 15 residues. V trimming: 5 bases; J trimming: 2 bases; junction bases outside the gene matches: 7. The CDR3 is CASSPTAGGQETQYF. In DNA, the CDR3 is TGTGCCAGCAGTCCGACTGCGGGAGGACAAGAGACCCAGTACTTC.

The chain uses TRBV18 and TRBJ2-7, with 8 bases lining up with TRBD2. V lost 10 bases, J lost 6 bases, and 11 bases stayed unmatched. The CDR3 loop spans 13 amino acids. CDR1 KGHSH and CDR2 LQKENI come from the germline V gene. CDR3 amino acids: CANHREGRGEQYF. The CDR3 nucleotides are TGTGCCAACCACCGGGAGGGCCGTGGCGAGCAGTACTTC.

This chain's CDR3 is CASSPLLASGELFF. Written as DNA, the CDR3 is TGTGCCAGCAGCCCCCTACTAGCGAGCGGGGAGCTGTTTTTT. This rearrangement joins TRBV5-6 to TRBJ2-2; 7 positions match TRBD2. After removal of 4 bases from V and 7 bases from J, the junction contained 7 bases not matched to a gene. CDR1 and CDR2 (germline): SGHDT, YYEEEE. The CDR3 has 14 amino acids.

The chain recombines TRBV7-9 with TRBJ2-5; TRBD1 aligns across 7 bases. Germline trimming cut 4 bases from V and 0 bases from J; bases unmatched to any gene: 2. Germline assignment: CDR1 SEHNR and CDR2 FQNEAQ (reference sequence). CDR3 length: 14 amino acids. The CDR3, as DNA: TGTGCCAGCAGCTCACAGGGGTACCAAGAGACCCAGTACTTC. Its protein is CASSSQGYQETQYF.

By sample fraction, this clone is medium-sized. This rearrangement joins TRBV29-1 to TRBJ1-1; D is uncertain. The CDR3 length is 13 residues. Trimming removed 3 bases from V and 0 bases from J, with 8 bases in between. CDR1 and CDR2 from the germline V gene are SQVTM and ANQGSEA. The CDR3 nucleotides read TGCAGCGTTGAGCGGGTATTGAACACTGAAGCTTTCTTT. It translates to CSVERVLNTEAFF.

This rearrangement joins TRBV19 to TRBJ2-5, with 10 bases matching TRBD2. The CDR3 runs 14 residues. Germline values: CDR1 LNHDA, CDR2 SQIVND (reference sequence). J lost 3 bases, V lost 4 bases, and 2 bases had no gene match. This CDR3 is CASSRTSGEETQYF. As DNA, the CDR3 is TGTGCCAGTAGTAGGACTAGCGGTGAAGAGACCCAGTACTTC.

V gene TRBV5-5 combines with J gene TRBJ2-7; D is perhaps TRBD2 (7 bases). The germline CDR1 and CDR2 sequences are SGHKS and YYEKEE (reference sequence). Trimming shortened V by 6 bases and J by 8 bases, and 18 bases separated the two germline ends. The CDR3 extends over 13 amino acids. The CDR3, as DNA: TGTGCCAGCAAGGGGGAGGGTGTGAGGAAGCAGTACTTC. It yields the protein CASKGEGVRKQYF.

The CDR3 nucleotides read TGTGCCAGCAGCTACGGGGGGAGGGAAAAACTGTTTTTT. It codes for CASSYGGREKLFF. The chain combines TRBV5-6 with TRBJ1-4; D may be TRBD1 (5 bases). This CDR3 region has 13 residues. V shed 3 bases and J shed 8 bases, with 11 bases lying between them. Germline-derived CDR1 and CDR2 are SGHDT and YYEEEE. Based on the CDR3 plus reference TRBV5-6 and TRBJ1-4, the full variable domain is DAGVTQSPTHLIKTRGQQVTLRCSPKSGHDTVSWYQQALGQGPQFIFQYYEEEERQRGNFPDRFSGHQFPNYSSELNVNALLLGDSALYLCASSYGGREKLFFGSGTQLSVL.

The J gene is TRBJ1-1, the V gene TRBV5-6; D may be TRBD1 (6 bases). V lost 4 bases, J lost 8 bases, and 15 bases lay in between. The germline CDR1 and CDR2 sequences are SGHDT and YYEEEE. The CDR3 is made up of 13 amino acids. The CDR3 sequence: CASSPNRAGEAFF. The DNA for the CDR3 is TGTGCCAGCAGCCCGAACAGGGCCGGAGAAGCTTTCTTT. Combining the CDR3 with reference TRBV5-6 and TRBJ1-1 gives the whole variable domain DAGVTQSPTHLIKTRGQQVTLRCSPKSGHDTVSWYQQALGQGPQFIFQYYEEEERQRGNFPDRFSGHQFPNYSSELNVNALLLGDSALYLCASSPNRAGEAFFGQGTRLTVV.

This chain connects TRBV4-2 to TRBJ2-3; the match to TRBD2 covers 10 bases. Trimming at V came to 3 bases and at J to 7 bases, leaving 4 bases not matched to a gene. The CDR3 runs 14 residues. CDR1 and CDR2 from the germline V gene are LGHNA and YNFKEQ. The CDR3 here is CASSHTSGENTQYF. DNA of the CDR3: TGTGCCAGCAGCCATACTAGCGGGGAGAATACGCAGTATTTT.

The chain employs TRBV7-8 and TRBJ2-5, with 7 bases lining up with TRBD1. Unmatched junction bases numbered 9, after V lost 5 bases and J lost 6 bases. The CDR3 has 14 amino acids. Germline CDR1 SGHVS, CDR2 FQNEAQ. In nucleotides, the CDR3 is TGTGCCAGCAGCCGAATACAGGGGAAACAGACCCAGTACTTC. It codes for CASSRIQGKQTQYF.

The CDR3 is CASSEGLAGVTGELFF. CDR3 coding DNA: TGTGCCAGCAGCGAAGGACTAGCGGGAGTAACCGGGGAGCTGTTTTTT. The chain combines TRBV9 with TRBJ2-2, with TRBD2 identical over 13 bases. Germline V lookup: CDR1 SGDLS, CDR2 YYNGEE. This CDR3 is built from 16 residues. V lost 3 bases to trimming and J lost 5 bases; unmatched junction nucleotides: 4.

The CDR3 bases are TGCGCCAGCAGCCCCCTCGCTAGCGGGGATGTGGATACGCAGTATTTT. Amino acids: CASSPLASGDVDTQYF. The chain employs TRBV5-1 and TRBJ2-3; 9 bases fit TRBD2. This CDR3 spans 16 amino acids. From germline, CDR1 is SGHRS and CDR2 YFSETQ. V shed 4 bases, J shed 6 bases, and the junction held 12 bases outside the gene matches.

J is TRBJ2-7 and V is TRBV5-1; tentatively, D is TRBD1 (5 bases). CDR3 length: 14 amino acids. The V end was cut by 1 base, the J end by 3 bases, with 11 bases between. Germline CDR1 and CDR2: SGHRS and YFSETQ. CDR3 sequence (DNA): TGCGCCAGCAGCTTGACAGGCTCCGGCTACGAGCAGTACTTC. Its translation is CASSLTGSGYEQYF.

CDR3 amino acids: CASRGVVGGQETQYF. CDR3 nucleotides: TGTGCCAGCCGGGGGGTAGTGGGGGGGCAAGAGACCCAGTACTTC. V gene TRBV2 combines with J gene TRBJ2-5, with TRBD2 identical over 7 bases. Germline-derived CDR1 and CDR2 are SNHLY and FYNNEI. The ends lost 8 bases at V and 2 bases at J; junction bases unmatched: 11. The CDR3 contains 15 residues.

This clone was detected only once. The chain employs TRBV5-1 and TRBJ1-1, with 7 bases that match TRBD1. This CDR3 is built from 16 residues. V trimming: 0 bases; J trimming: 0 bases; junction bases outside the gene matches: 5. Germline values: CDR1 SGHRS, CDR2 YFSETQ. The CDR3 DNA reads as TGCGCCAGCAGCTTGGCAGGGGGACCGGTGAACACTGAAGCTTTCTTT. Its translation: CASSLAGGPVNTEAFF.

This chain uses TRBV28 with TRBJ2-7; TRBD2 aligns across 10 bases. Germline CDR1 MDHEN, CDR2 SYDVKM. V lost 6 bases, J lost 0 bases, and 8 bases stayed unmatched. CDR3 size: 16 residues. CDR3 loop: CASSPSGSVSSYEQYF. CDR3 in DNA: TGTGCCAGCAGCCCTAGCGGGAGCGTGAGCTCCTACGAGCAGTACTTC.

The rearrangement links TRBV7-8 to TRBJ2-1; the match to TRBD1 covers 9 bases. Trimming cost V 1 base and J 5 bases; bases outside gene matches: 12. The germline CDR1 and CDR2 sequences are SGHVS and FQNEAQ. The CDR3 has 18 amino acids. The CDR3 region is CASSLGYRGQGLDNEQFF. CDR3 nucleotide sequence: TGTGCCAGCAGCTTAGGGTATAGGGGACAGGGTCTCGACAATGAGCAGTTCTTC.

This chain joins TRBV27 and TRBJ2-4, with TRBD1 matching over 12 bases. This CDR3 has 17 amino acids. V lost 4 bases and J lost 5; bases outside the gene matches: 9. Germline CDR1 reads MNHEY; CDR2 reads SMNVEV (reference sequence). The CDR3 sequence: CASSSDPGQGAQNIQYF. In DNA, the CDR3 is TGTGCCAGCAGTTCAGACCCGGGACAGGGGGCTCAAAACATTCAGTACTTC.

V and J are TRBV9 and TRBJ1-3; the D gene is possibly TRBD1 (5 bases). Between the trimmed V and J ends, which lost 2 bases and 4 bases, there was a span of 13 bases. Germline lookup yields CDR1 SGDLS and CDR2 YYNGEE. CDR3 length equals 15 residues. The CDR3 region is CASSVGGTIGNTIYF. The CDR3 DNA sequence: TGTGCCAGCAGCGTGGGCGGGACGATAGGAAACACCATATATTTT. Together with reference TRBV9 and TRBJ1-3, the CDR3 gives the full variable domain: DSGVTQTPKHLITATGQRVTLRCSPRSGDLSVYWYQQSLDQGLQFLIQYYNGEERAKGNILERFSAQQFPDLHSELNLSSLELGDSALYFCASSVGGTIGNTIYFGEGSWLTVV.

V and J are TRBV4-3 and TRBJ2-3, with 9 positions matching TRBD2. Germline V gives CDR1 LGHNA, CDR2 YSLEER. This CDR3 spans 18 amino acids. The junction had 11 bases not matched to a gene; V was cut back by 0 bases and J by 4 bases. The CDR3 DNA follows: TGCGCCAGCAGCCAAGATCAAGGGGGTAGCGGGGGTCCAGATACGCAGTATTTT. Protein product: CASSQDQGGSGGPDTQYF.

The chain carries TRBV7-9 and TRBJ2-1; D not certain. The V end lost 5 bases, the J end lost 2 bases, and 10 bases lay between the germline ends. The V gene's germline CDR1 is SEHNR and CDR2 FQNEAQ (reference sequence). This CDR3 has 14 amino acids. CDR3 amino acids: CASSPTLAYNEQFF. The CDR3 DNA is TGTGCCAGCAGCCCCACTTTGGCCTACAATGAGCAGTTCTTC.